The 9 T cell receptor beta chains listed next were all sequenced from one sample in a study of early T cells in non-severe SARS-CoV-2 infection. MiXCR was run by TCRdb on the 5' RACE reads, yielding one entry per CDR3 protein. The table includes roughly 40,000 distinct CDR3 sequences, roughly 4.7% detected once. The sample consisted of whole blood. The receptors derive from an adult who was a healthcare worker with PCR-confirmed SARS-CoV-2 infection or an uninfected control (not recorded which).

CDR3 nucleotide sequence: TGTGCCAGCAGTGGGGGACAGGTTCGCACTGAAGCTTTCTTT. Amino acids: CASSGGQVRTEAFF. The V gene is TRBV12-3 or TRBV12-4, the J gene TRBJ1-1; 8 positions agree with TRBD1. V lost 5 bases to trimming and J lost 4 bases; unmatched junction nucleotides: 6. The CDR3 runs 14 residues.

V usage is TRBV7-9 and J usage is TRBJ2-5, with 7 bases identical to TRBD2. Trimming removed 1 base from V and 0 bases from J; junction bases left unmatched: 2. From germline, CDR1 is SEHNR and CDR2 FQNEAQ (reference sequence). The CDR3 length is 15 residues. The CDR3 DNA reads as TGTGCCAGCAGCTTAGGCGGGGGATACCAAGAGACCCAGTACTTC. The encoded protein is CASSLGGGYQETQYF.

The gene calls are TRBV7-7 and TRBJ2-3; D is unresolved. The CDR3 has 14 amino acids. The germline CDR1 and CDR2 sequences are SSHAT and FNYEAQ (reference sequence). V lost 2 bases to trimming and J lost 4 bases, with 10 bases between them. The CDR3 bases are TGTGCCAGCAGCTTACGGGCCGCGGCAGATACGCAGTATTTT. Its protein is CASSLRAAADTQYF. Using reference TRBV7-7 and TRBJ2-3 for the parts outside the CDR3, the full variable domain is GAGVSQSPRYKVTKRGQDVTLRCDPISSHATLYWYQQALGQGPEFLTYFNYEAQPDKSGLPSDRFSAERPEGSISTLTIQRTEQRDSAMYRCASSLRAAADTQYFGPGTRLTVL.

In DNA form, the CDR3 reads TGTGCCAGCAGCTTGAACCCCGACGACACAGATACGCAGTATTTT. Protein product: CASSLNPDDTDTQYF. This chain joins TRBV7-2 and TRBJ2-3; D unclear. The V and J ends lost 3 bases and 2 bases respectively, with 12 bases between them. This CDR3 has 15 amino acids. Germline CDR1 and CDR2: SGHTA and FQGNSA.

This clonotype was seen ten or more times. J is TRBJ2-3 and V is TRBV11-2, with unresolved D. V lost 5 bases and J 5 bases, leaving 11 bases between the germline ends. The CDR3 consists of 13 residues. Germline CDR1 and CDR2: SGHAT and FQNNGV. CDR3 sequence (DNA): TGTGCCAGCAGCACCCCGAGTATAGATACGCAGTATTTT. Its translation: CASSTPSIDTQYF.

This clonotype was counted many times. The chain joins TRBV28 to TRBJ2-1, with TRBD2 matching over 14 bases. The V gene end was trimmed by 6 bases and the J gene end by 1 base; junction bases not matched to a gene: 8. The CDR3 extends over 18 amino acids. Per the germline V gene, CDR1 is MDHEN and CDR2 is SYDVKM. This CDR3 is CASSPTSGRAGSYNEQFF. The CDR3 nucleotides read TGTGCCAGCAGCCCGACTAGCGGGAGGGCCGGGTCCTACAATGAGCAGTTCTTC.

This clonotype showed up many times. The chain employs TRBV14 and TRBJ2-2; 10 positions agree with TRBD1. V was pared by 1 base and J by 5 bases, with 7 bases of the junction left unmatched. Germline lookup yields CDR1 SGHDN and CDR2 FVKESK. The CDR3 has 17 residues. CDR3 DNA sequence: TGTGCCAGCAGCCAAGGTGCGGGACAGGGGCCGACCGGGGAGCTGTTTTTT. Its protein product is CASSQGAGQGPTGELFF.

In its sample, this clonotype was seen many times. The genes are TRBV2 and TRBJ2-2; D is possibly TRBD2 (6 bases). CDR3 length: 14 residues. With 7 bases removed from V and 4 bases from J, the gap between germline ends came to 13 bases. CDR1 is SNHLY, CDR2 FYNNEI, per germline. CDR3 sequence: CASNRDFLTGELFF. CDR3 coding DNA: TGTGCCAGCAACCGGGACTTCCTCACCGGGGAGCTGTTTTTT.

This clonotype was detected only a few times. The rearrangement links TRBV2 to TRBJ2-1; perhaps TRBD1 as D (6 bases). The CDR3 is 13 residues long. Trimming took off 7 bases at V and 3 bases at J, with 10 bases between the two ends. CDR1 and CDR2 (germline): SNHLY, FYNNEI. In nucleotides, the CDR3 is TGTGCCAGCAATGTGGACAGCTACAATGAGCAGTTCTTC. Translated: CASNVDSYNEQFF.